These T cell receptor beta chains were read from a single sample in a study of blood T cell repertoires in COVID-19. Profiled with immunoSEQ multiplex PCR; TCRdb holds only in-frame clones, not every one. The data contain roughly 250,000 clones, approximately 84% of them singletons. The sequencing sample was made of peripheral blood. The receptors come from a person aged 65-85 years with COVID-19, enrolled during active disease. Both conserved end residues are part of each CDR3. Fields, in order: D gene, J gene, V gene, clone size, CDR3 protein, CDR3 DNA. D genes are given only for firm matches. Clone size is given for some rows only: seen once, a few or many times, or a class if the clone is expanded.

D: TRBD1; J: TRBJ2-3; V: TRBV15; size: once; CDR3: CATSRQLRQGPTDTQYF; DNA: TGTGCCACCAGCAGACAGCTTAGACAGGGACCCACAGATACGCAGTATTTT
D: TRBD1; J: TRBJ1-5; V: TRBV11-2; size: -; CDR3: CASSKDRADQPQHF; DNA: TGTGCCAGCAGCAAGGACAGGGCGGATCAGCCCCAGCATTTT
D: TRBD1; J: TRBJ2-2; V: TRBV3-1/TRBV3-2; size: -; CDR3: CASSQEADRGKSTGELFF; DNA: TGTGCCAGCAGCCAAGAGGCGGACAGGGGTAAGAGCACCGGGGAGCTGTTTTTT
D: TRBD2; J: TRBJ2-1; V: TRBV7-9; size: -; CDR3: CASSLGVAGGYNEQFF; DNA: TGTGCCAGCAGCTTAGGGGTAGCGGGTGGCTACAATGAGCAGTTCTTC
D: TRBD1; J: TRBJ2-7; V: TRBV7-3; size: -; CDR3: CASSSQGGGGEQYF; DNA: TGTGCCAGCAGCTCACAGGGGGGCGGAGGCGAGCAGTACTTC
D: TRBD1; J: TRBJ2-2; V: TRBV5-1; size: few; CDR3: CASSLAGQGTGELFF; DNA: TGCGCCAGCAGCTTGGCCGGACAGGGAACCGGGGAGCTGTTTTTT
D: TRBD1; J: TRBJ1-2; V: TRBV28; size: -; CDR3: CASSPRQGDGYTF; DNA: TGTGCCAGCAGTCCCCGACAGGGGGATGGCTACACCTTC
D: -; J: TRBJ2-7; V: TRBV6-1; size: once; CDR3: CASSDARVTLYEQYF; DNA: TGTGCCAGCAGTGATGCCAGGGTGACTCTCTACGAGCAGTACTTC
D: -; J: TRBJ2-2; V: TRBV5-8; size: -; CDR3: CASSLGQSTGELFF; DNA: TGTGCCAGCAGCTTGGGACAGAGCACCGGGGAGCTGTTTTTT
D: TRBD1; J: TRBJ1-1; V: TRBV28; size: -; CDR3: CASRPPDRRNTEAFF; DNA: TGTGCCAGCAGACCCCCGGACAGGAGGAACACTGAAGCTTTCTTT
D: TRBD1; J: TRBJ1-2; V: TRBV6-2/TRBV6-3; size: -; CDR3: CASSFGTGANQGYGYTF; DNA: TGTGCCAGCAGTTTCGGGACAGGGGCCAACCAGGGCTATGGCTACACCTTC
D: TRBD1; J: TRBJ1-1; V: TRBV7-2; size: -; CDR3: CASSDRTGVRTEAFF; DNA: TGTGCCAGCAGCGATCGGACAGGGGTGCGCACTGAAGCTTTCTTT
D: -; J: TRBJ1-1; V: TRBV15; size: few; CDR3: CATSRVFSSTAEAFF; DNA: TGTGCCACCAGCAGAGTCTTTTCATCAACGGCTGAAGCTTTCTTT
D: TRBD1; J: TRBJ1-2; V: TRBV5-6; size: -; CDR3: CASSLGQLNYGYTF; DNA: TGTGCCAGCAGCCTGGGACAGCTAAACTATGGCTACACCTTC
D: -; J: TRBJ1-4; V: TRBV2; size: -; CDR3: CASSESQGFSTNEKLFF; DNA: TGTGCCAGCAGTGAAAGTCAGGGTTTTAGCACTAATGAAAAACTGTTTTTT
D: -; J: TRBJ1-1; V: TRBV11-1; size: -; CDR3: CASRLRGSTEAFF; DNA: TGTGCCAGCAGATTAAGGGGTAGCACTGAAGCTTTCTTT
D: TRBD1; J: TRBJ2-1; V: TRBV5-1; size: -; CDR3: CASSSNPGQGINEQFF; DNA: TGCGCCAGCAGCTCTAACCCGGGACAGGGCATCAATGAGCAGTTCTTC
D: TRBD1; J: TRBJ1-1; V: TRBV11-2; size: -; CDR3: CASSPRDRSMNTEAFF; DNA: TGTGCCAGCAGCCCCAGGGACAGAAGTATGAACACTGAAGCTTTCTTT
D: TRBD2; J: TRBJ2-1; V: TRBV7-2; size: once; CDR3: CASSLRRGVLGGNEQFF; DNA: TGTGCCAGCAGCTTAAGGCGGGGGGTCCTAGGTGGGAATGAGCAGTTCTTC
D: TRBD2; J: TRBJ2-7; V: TRBV5-1; size: -; CDR3: CASTLIPWGNRGDAYEQYF; DNA: TGCGCCAGCACCTTGATTCCTTGGGGAAACCGGGGGGATGCCTACGAGCAGTACTTC
D: TRBD2; J: TRBJ2-7; V: TRBV7-2; size: few; CDR3: CASSLAPTGLASEQYF; DNA: TGTGCCAGCAGCTTAGCCCCCACGGGACTAGCTTCCGAGCAGTACTTC
D: -; J: TRBJ2-1; V: TRBV7-9; size: many; CDR3: CASSLQGSSYNEQFF; DNA: TGTGCCAGCAGCTTGCAGGGAAGCTCCTACAATGAGCAGTTCTTC
D: -; J: TRBJ1-2; V: TRBV28; size: few; CDR3: CASRQRGSSNYGYTF; DNA: TGTGCCAGCAGACAAAGGGGTTCCTCGAACTATGGCTACACCTTC
D: TRBD1; J: TRBJ2-7; V: TRBV6-2/TRBV6-3; size: -; CDR3: CASSYSTSRTGAYEQYF; DNA: TGTGCCAGCAGTTACTCCACTTCCAGGACAGGAGCCTACGAGCAGTACTTC
D: TRBD1; J: TRBJ2-7; V: TRBV27; size: -; CDR3: CASSTRQGSLHEQYF; DNA: TGTGCCAGCAGTACCCGACAGGGTTCGCTTCACGAGCAGTACTTC
D: TRBD1; J: TRBJ1-4; V: TRBV9; size: -; CDR3: CASSGGQSYEKLFF; DNA: TGTGCCAGCAGCGGGGGACAGTCATACGAAAAACTGTTTTTT
D: TRBD2; J: TRBJ2-3; V: TRBV24-1; size: -; CDR3: CATGLAGSTDTQYF; DNA: TGTGCCACTGGACTAGCGGGAAGCACAGATACGCAGTATTTT
D: TRBD2; J: TRBJ2-7; V: TRBV7-2; size: -; CDR3: CASSSSSGGSYEQYF; DNA: TGTGCCAGCAGCTCATCTAGCGGGGGCTCCTACGAGCAGTACTTC
D: TRBD2; J: TRBJ2-1; V: TRBV4-1; size: -; CDR3: CASSQDPMGLAGAPWDNEQFF; DNA: TGCGCCAGCAGCCAAGATCCGATGGGCCTAGCGGGAGCCCCGTGGGACAATGAGCAGTTCTTC
D: -; J: TRBJ1-1; V: TRBV10-2; size: -; CDR3: CASRSNRENTEAFF; DNA: TGCGCCAGCAGGAGTAACAGGGAGAACACTGAAGCTTTCTTT
D: TRBD2; J: TRBJ2-2; V: TRBV11-1; size: -; CDR3: CASRLFSGRNTGELFF; DNA: TGTGCCAGCAGGTTATTTAGCGGGAGGAACACCGGGGAGCTGTTTTTT
D: TRBD1; J: TRBJ1-1; V: TRBV19; size: -; CDR3: CASSIAGGTEAFF; DNA: TGTGCCAGTAGTATCGCAGGGGGCACTGAAGCTTTCTTT
D: -; J: TRBJ1-2; V: TRBV19; size: -; CDR3: CATLKGEHYGYTF; DNA: TGTGCCACCCTGAAGGGAGAACACTATGGCTACACCTTC
D: TRBD2; J: TRBJ2-5; V: TRBV3-1/TRBV3-2; size: -; CDR3: CASSFGTSGLETQYF; DNA: TGTGCCAGCAGCTTCGGGACTAGCGGATTGGAGACCCAGTACTTC
D: TRBD1; J: TRBJ2-2; V: TRBV7-2; size: -; CDR3: CASSRNGQGAGTGELFF; DNA: TGTGCCAGCAGCCGGAACGGACAGGGGGCGGGCACCGGGGAGCTGTTTTTT
D: -; J: TRBJ1-1; V: TRBV5-6; size: -; CDR3: CASSLAGVSGAFF; DNA: TGTGCCAGCAGCTTGGCGGGGGTAAGTGGTGCTTTCTTT
D: -; J: TRBJ2-6; V: TRBV11-2; size: -; CDR3: CASSLQTSGANVLTF; DNA: TGTGCCAGCAGCTTACAAACTTCTGGGGCCAACGTCCTGACTTTC
D: -; J: TRBJ1-1; V: TRBV5-1; size: -; CDR3: CASSLGLMNTEAFF; DNA: TGCGCCAGCAGCTTGGGACTGATGAACACTGAAGCTTTCTTT
D: -; J: TRBJ2-1; V: TRBV7-6; size: once; CDR3: CASSLEAGGIYNEQFF; DNA: TGTGCCAGCAGCTTAGAGGCAGGGGGGATCTACAATGAGCAGTTCTTC
D: -; J: TRBJ2-5; V: TRBV7-9; size: -; CDR3: CASSSSETQYF; DNA: TGTGCCAGCAGCTCAAGCGAGACCCAGTACTTC
D: TRBD1; J: TRBJ1-5; V: TRBV6-5; size: -; CDR3: CASRQQGGNQPQHF; DNA: TGTGCCAGCAGACAACAGGGGGGCAATCAGCCCCAGCATTTT
D: -; J: TRBJ2-3; V: TRBV4-1; size: -; CDR3: CASSQGRVDTQYF; DNA: TGCGCCAGCAGCCAAGGAAGAGTAGATACGCAGTATTTT
D: TRBD1; J: TRBJ2-1; V: TRBV5-1; size: -; CDR3: CASSLMPGQGSYNEQFF; DNA: TGCGCCAGCAGCTTGATGCCCGGACAGGGTTCCTACAATGAGCAGTTCTTC
D: -; J: TRBJ2-7; V: TRBV28; size: -; CDR3: CASSLPSGAYEQYF; DNA: TGTGCCAGCAGTTTACCGTCCGGAGCCTACGAGCAGTACTTC
D: -; J: TRBJ1-1; V: TRBV29-1; size: -; CDR3: CSVEGRRGFNTEAFF; DNA: TGCAGCGTTGAAGGGCGCCGGGGATTTAACACTGAAGCTTTCTTT